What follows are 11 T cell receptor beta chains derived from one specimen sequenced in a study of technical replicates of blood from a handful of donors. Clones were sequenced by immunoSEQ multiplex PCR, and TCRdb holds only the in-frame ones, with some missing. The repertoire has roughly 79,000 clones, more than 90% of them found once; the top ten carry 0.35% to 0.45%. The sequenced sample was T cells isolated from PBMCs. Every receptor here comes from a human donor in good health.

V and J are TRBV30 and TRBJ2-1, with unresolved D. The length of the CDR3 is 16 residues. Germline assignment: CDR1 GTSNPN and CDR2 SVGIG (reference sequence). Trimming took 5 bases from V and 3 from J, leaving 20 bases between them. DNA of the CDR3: TGTGCCTGGGCCCTCCTCGACTCGTCCTTCTACAATGAGCAGTTCTTC. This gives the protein CAWALLDSSFYNEQFF.

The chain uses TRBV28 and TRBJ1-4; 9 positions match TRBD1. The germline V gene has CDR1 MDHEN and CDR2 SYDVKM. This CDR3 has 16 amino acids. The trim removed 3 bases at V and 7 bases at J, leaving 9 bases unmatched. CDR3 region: CASSFQTGGGFEKLFF. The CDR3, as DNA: TGTGCCAGCAGTTTCCAAACAGGGGGCGGTTTTGAAAAACTGTTTTTT. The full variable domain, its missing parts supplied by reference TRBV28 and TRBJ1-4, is DVKVTQSSRYLVKRTGEKVFLECVQDMDHENMFWYRQDPGLGLRLIYFSYDVKMKEKGDIPEGYSVSREKKERFSLILESASTNQTSMYLCASSFQTGGGFEKLFFGSGTQLSVL.

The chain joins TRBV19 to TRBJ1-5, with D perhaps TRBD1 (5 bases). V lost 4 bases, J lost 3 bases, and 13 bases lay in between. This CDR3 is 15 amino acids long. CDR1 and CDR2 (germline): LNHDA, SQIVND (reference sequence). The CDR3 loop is CASSTGGTPNQPQHF. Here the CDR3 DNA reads TGTGCCAGTAGTACTGGGGGGACCCCCAATCAGCCCCAGCATTTT. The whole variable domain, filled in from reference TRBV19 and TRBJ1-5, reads DGGITQSPKYLFRKEGQNVTLSCEQNLNHDAMYWYRQDPGQGLRLIYYSQIVNDFQKGDIAEGYSVSREKKESFPLTVTSAQKNPTAFYLCASSTGGTPNQPQHFGDGTRLSIL.

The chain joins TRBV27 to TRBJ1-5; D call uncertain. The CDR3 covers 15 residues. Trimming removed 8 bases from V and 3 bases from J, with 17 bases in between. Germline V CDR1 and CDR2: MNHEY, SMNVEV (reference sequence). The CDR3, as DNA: TGTGCCAGCGGATTTGGGAGGAGCCACAATCAGCCCCAGCATTTT. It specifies CASGFGRSHNQPQHF.

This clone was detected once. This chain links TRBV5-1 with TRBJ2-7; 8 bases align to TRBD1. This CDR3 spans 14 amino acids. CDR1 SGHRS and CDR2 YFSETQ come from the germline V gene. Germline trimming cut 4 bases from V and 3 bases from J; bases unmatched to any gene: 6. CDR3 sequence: CASSVDRVDYEQYF. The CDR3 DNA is TGCGCCAGCAGCGTGGACAGGGTTGACTACGAGCAGTACTTC.

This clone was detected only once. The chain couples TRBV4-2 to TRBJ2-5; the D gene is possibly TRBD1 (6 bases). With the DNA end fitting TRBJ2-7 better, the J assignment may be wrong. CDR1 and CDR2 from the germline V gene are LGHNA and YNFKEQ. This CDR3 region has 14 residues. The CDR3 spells CASSREDRFYEQYF. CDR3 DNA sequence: TGTGCCAGCAGCCGTGAAGACAGGTTCTACGAGCAGTACTTC.

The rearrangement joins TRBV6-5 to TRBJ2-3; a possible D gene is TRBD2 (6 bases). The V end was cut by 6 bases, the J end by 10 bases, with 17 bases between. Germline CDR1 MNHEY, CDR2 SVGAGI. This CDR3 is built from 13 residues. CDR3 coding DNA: TGTGCCAGCAGCGACTTGGCACTAGCTGCGCAGTATTTT. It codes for CASSDLALAAQYF.

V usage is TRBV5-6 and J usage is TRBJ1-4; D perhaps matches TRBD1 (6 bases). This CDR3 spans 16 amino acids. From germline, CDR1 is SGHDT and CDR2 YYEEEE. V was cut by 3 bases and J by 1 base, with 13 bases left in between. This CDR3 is CASSWEQGRTNEKLFF. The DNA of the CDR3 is TGTGCCAGCAGCTGGGAACAGGGAAGAACTAATGAAAAACTGTTTTTT.

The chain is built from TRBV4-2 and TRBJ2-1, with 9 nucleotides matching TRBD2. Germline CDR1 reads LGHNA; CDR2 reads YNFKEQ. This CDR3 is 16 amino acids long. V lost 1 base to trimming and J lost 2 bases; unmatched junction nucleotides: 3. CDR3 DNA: TGTGCCAGCAGCCAAGCTAGCGGGACGACCTACAATGAGCAGTTCTTC. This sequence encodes CASSQASGTTYNEQFF.

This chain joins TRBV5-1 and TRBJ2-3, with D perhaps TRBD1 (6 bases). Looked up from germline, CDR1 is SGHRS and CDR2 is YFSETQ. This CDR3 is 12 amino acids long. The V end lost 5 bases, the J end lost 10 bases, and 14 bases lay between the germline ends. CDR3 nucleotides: TGCGCCAGCAGTCTAGACAGGCCGGCGCAGTATTTT. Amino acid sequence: CASSLDRPAQYF.

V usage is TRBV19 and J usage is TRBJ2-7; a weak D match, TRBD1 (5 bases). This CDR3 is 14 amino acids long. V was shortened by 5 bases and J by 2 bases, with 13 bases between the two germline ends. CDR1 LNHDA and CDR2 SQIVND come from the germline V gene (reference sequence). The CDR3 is CASSRQGHPYEQYF. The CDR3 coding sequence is TGTGCCAGTAGTCGCCAGGGTCATCCCTACGAGCAGTACTTC.